This TCR beta chain was sequenced during a study of blood T cell repertoires in COVID-19. About the research overall: Both acute and convalescent COVID-19 samples were obtained from the United States, Italy and Spain.

Method: immunoSEQ multiplex PCR; TCRdb's copy keeps in-frame clones and lacks some. The repertoire includes 200,000 to 250,000 clones, 84% of them detected once, and more than 4% sits in the top ten. Germline-derived CDR1 and CDR2 are SGHVS and FQNEAQ. The CDR3 has 13 amino acids. Trimming cost V 1 base and J 11 bases; bases outside gene matches: 4. Sequencing input: peripheral blood. The source is a man in his forties or fifties with acute or convalescent COVID-19. The chain links TRBV7-8 to TRBJ2-3; TRBD1 agrees at 9 bases. CDR3 sequence (DNA): TGTGCCAGCAGCTTAGTTGGACAGGGGATGCAGTATTTT. It translates to CASSLVGQGMQYF.